The 9 T cell receptor beta chains listed next were all sequenced from one sample in a study of T cells in tumors after PD-1 blockade. Clones were read by immunoSEQ multiplex PCR, and TCRdb kept only the in-frame ones, dropping some. The table includes around 14,000 clones, roughly two thirds detected once. The specimen comprised tumor tissue, sampled after anti-PD-1 treatment. The receptors stem from a human donor with cutaneous squamous cell carcinoma.

This clone is a singleton in its sample. The rearrangement uses TRBV7-2 and TRBJ2-7, with TRBD2 matching 9 bases. From germline, CDR1 is SGHTA and CDR2 FQGNSA. CDR3 length: 14 amino acids. J gave up 4 bases and V 5 bases, and 6 bases lay outside the gene matches. The CDR3 spells CASSPTSGRYEQYF. In DNA, the CDR3 is TGTGCCAGCAGCCCGACTAGCGGACGATACGAGCAGTACTTC.

CDR3 bases: TGTGCCAGTAGTAGAGCCGGGACTAGTACTTACGAGCAGTACTTC. Residues: CASSRAGTSTYEQYF. This chain connects TRBV19 to TRBJ2-7; the match to TRBD2 covers 8 bases. CDR1 is LNHDA and CDR2 is SQIVND in the germline V gene (reference sequence). Trimming took 4 bases from V and 4 from J; bases not matched to a gene: 9. The length of the CDR3 is 15 residues.

Only a few counts were recorded for this clone. The chain links TRBV7-2 to TRBJ2-2; 7 nucleotides align to TRBD2. Germline assignment: CDR1 SGHTA and CDR2 FQGNSA. The J segment lost 2 bases and the V segment lost 5 bases, leaving 8 bases of the junction unmatched. CDR3 length equals 16 residues. DNA of the CDR3: TGTGCCAGCAGCAAAACCGGGACTACCAACACCGGGGAGCTGTTTTTT. Translating gives CASSKTGTTNTGELFF.

This clone was picked up a small number of times. The chain employs TRBV7-3 and TRBJ2-1, with TRBD1 matching over 8 bases. V trimming: 2 bases; J trimming: 6 bases; junction bases outside the gene matches: 9. Germline loops: CDR1 SGHTA, CDR2 FQGTGA. CDR3 length: 16 amino acids. The CDR3 here is CASSLVSRGRGNEQFF. The CDR3, as DNA: TGTGCCAGCAGCTTAGTATCCAGGGGGCGGGGCAATGAGCAGTTCTTC. The entire variable domain, with the rest obtained from reference TRBV7-3 and TRBJ2-1, is as follows: GAGVSQTPSNKVTEKGKYVELRCDPISGHTALYWYRQSLGQGPEFLIYFQGTGAADDSGLPNDRFFAVRPEGSVSTLKIQRTERGDSAVYLCASSLVSRGRGNEQFFGPGTRLTVL.

The chain employs TRBV5-1 and TRBJ1-2; 7 bases map to TRBD1. The CDR3 covers 15 residues. CDR1 and CDR2 (germline): SGHRS, YFSETQ. Trimming at V came to 4 bases and at J to 0 bases, leaving 6 bases not matched to a gene. The CDR3 here is CASSDGTASNYGYTF. CDR3 in DNA: TGCGCCAGCAGCGACGGGACAGCTTCTAACTATGGCTACACCTTC. The full variable domain, completed using reference TRBV5-1 and TRBJ1-2, is KAGVTQTPRYLIKTRGQQVTLSCSPISGHRSVSWYQQTPGQGLQFLFEYFSETQRNKGNFPGRFSGRQFSNSRSEMNVSTLELGDSALYLCASSDGTASNYGYTFGSGTRLTVV.

In its sample, this clone was seen a few times. The chain has TRBV12-3 or TRBV12-4 and TRBJ1-1; D not certain. V lost 2 bases and J 5 bases, leaving 9 bases between the germline ends. The CDR3 runs 13 residues. The CDR3 protein is CASSLLERTEAFF. For the CDR3, the DNA is TGTGCCAGCAGTTTACTAGAGAGGACTGAAGCTTTCTTT.

The chain is built from TRBV9 and TRBJ2-1, with D unclear. The CDR3 contains 16 residues. The germline CDR1 and CDR2 sequences are SGDLS and YYNGEE. Trimming took off 0 bases at V and 0 bases at J, with 10 bases between the two ends. CDR3 nucleotides: TGTGCCAGCAGCGTAGAACCGACTTACTCCTACAATGAGCAGTTCTTC. This gives the protein CASSVEPTYSYNEQFF.

The chain links TRBV19 to TRBJ2-1; D unresolved. The V end was cut by 6 bases, the J end by 9 bases, with 12 bases between. This CDR3 contains 12 residues. Germline V CDR1 and CDR2: LNHDA, SQIVND (reference sequence). CDR3 residues: CASSLEAREQFF. CDR3 coding DNA: TGTGCCAGTAGCCTCGAGGCGCGTGAGCAGTTCTTC. The variable domain in full, with the rest retrieved from reference TRBV19 and TRBJ2-1, is DGGITQSPKYLFRKEGQNVTLSCEQNLNHDAMYWYRQDPGQGLRLIYYSQIVNDFQKGDIAEGYSVSREKKESFPLTVTSAQKNPTAFYLCASSLEAREQFFGPGTRLTVL.

The V and J genes are TRBV11-3 and TRBJ2-2; 8 nucleotides line up with TRBD1. V shed 7 bases and J 7 bases; nucleotides not matched to a gene: 8. Germline CDR1 and CDR2: SGHNT and YENEEA. The CDR3 has 14 residues. In DNA form, the CDR3 reads TGTGCCAGCACCCTAGGACAGGGTTACGGGGAGCTGTTTTTT. This translates into CASTLGQGYGELFF.